What follows is one T cell receptor (beta chain) and its context. The data originate from a study of blood T cell repertoires in COVID-19. Study as a whole: Acute-phase and convalescent COVID-19 samples originated in the United States, Italy and Spain.

The germline CDR1 and CDR2 sequences are MNHEY and SVGEGT. Trimming took 0 bases from V and 7 from J, leaving 19 bases between them. The CDR3 extends over 16 amino acids. Method: immunoSEQ multiplex PCR; TCRdb's copy keeps in-frame clones and lacks some. This sample has about 150,000 clones, with around four fifths found just once. Material: peripheral blood. The chain recombines TRBV6-2 or TRBV6-3 with TRBJ2-7, with D perhaps TRBD2 (7 bases). The TCR sequence derives from a woman aged 70-85 years who had recovered from COVID-19. CDR3: CASSYSMVGGRWEQYF. The CDR3 nucleotides read TGTGCCAGCAGTTACTCGATGGTCGGGGGGCGCTGGGAGCAGTACTTC.